The next 20 T cell receptor beta chains were all read from a single sample in a study of T cell responses to AZD1222 COVID-19 vaccine (dated by TCRdb to 2020 to 2023). Receptor libraries were prepared by the immunoSEQ multiplex PCR assay. Drawn from immuneACCESS, this table holds only the in-frame rearrangements with V and J called that TCRdb kept. Clones are partly lost; checked studies trace under half to an unresolved V gene and leave the rest unexplained. Present in this sample are roughly 150,000 clones, 80% to 90% of which were seen just once. The ten largest clonotypes hold just under 7% of the sample. The meaning of the sample's time point label: sample from adult after SARS-CoV-2 infection, after symptom onset. The sample in question was peripheral blood, obtained after recovery from COVID-19. The receptors come from an adult who had recovered from COVID-19.

The chain has TRBV3-1 (or the pseudogene TRBV3-2) and TRBJ1-4; TRBD1 matches at 11 bases. This CDR3 is 17 amino acids long. The germline CDR1 and CDR2 sequences are LGHDT and YNNKEL (reference sequence). V was clipped by 3 bases and J by 3 bases; unmatched bases: 6. CDR3 in amino acids: CASSHGQGATANEKLFF. The CDR3 nucleotides are TGTGCCAGCAGCCATGGACAGGGGGCTACCGCTAATGAAAAACTGTTTTTT.

The chain joins TRBV19 to TRBJ1-1; a possible D gene is TRBD1 (5 bases). There are 15 residues in the CDR3. CDR1 is LNHDA and CDR2 is SQIVND in the germline V gene (reference sequence). V gave up 1 base and J gave up 1 base, with 10 bases separating them. CDR3 coding DNA: TGTGCCAGTAGTATAGGCGGTGGGGGGAACACTGAAGCTTTCTTT. It is translated as CASSIGGGGNTEAFF.

V and J are TRBV3-1 (or the pseudogene TRBV3-2) and TRBJ2-5; D gene unclear. Trimming stripped 5 bases from V and 2 bases from J, with 9 bases between. In germline, CDR1 is LGHDT, CDR2 YNNKEL (reference sequence). The CDR3 runs to 13 residues. CDR3 loop: CASSKGLQETQYF. The DNA for the CDR3 is TGTGCCAGCAGCAAAGGGCTTCAAGAGACCCAGTACTTC.

This chain links TRBV21-1 with TRBJ2-7; TRBD2 reflects the table's D call only, with no check against the DNA. TRBV21-1 is noted as a pseudogene. The CDR3 sequence is 14 residues long. The CDR3 DNA is TGTGCCAGCAGCGTACGCGGGAGCTCCTACGAGCAGTACTTC. It yields the protein CASSVRGSSYEQYF.

The V call is TRBV28, the J call TRBJ2-3; possibly TRBD1 for D (6 bases). Trimming stripped 6 bases from V and 4 bases from J, with 11 bases between. CDR3 size: 13 residues. Germline loops: CDR1 MDHEN, CDR2 SYDVKM. The chain's CDR3 is CASRPQGADTQYF. CDR3 DNA sequence: TGTGCCAGCAGACCACAGGGAGCAGATACGCAGTATTTT.

This rearrangement joins TRBV6-6 to TRBJ2-3, with 7 nucleotides matching TRBD2. The CDR3 spans 15 residues. The J segment lost 4 bases and the V segment lost 5 bases, leaving 9 bases of the junction unmatched. In germline, CDR1 is MNHNY, CDR2 SVGAGI (reference sequence). CDR3 sequence (DNA): TGTGCCAGCAGTGTGAGCGGGATTCGGTCAGATACGCAGTATTTT. It is translated as CASSVSGIRSDTQYF.

The rearrangement joins TRBV28 to TRBJ1-5, with D possibly TRBD1 on 5 matching bases. The CDR3 has 17 amino acids. Per the germline V gene, CDR1 is MDHEN and CDR2 is SYDVKM. The germline V and J ends were trimmed by 6 bases and 1 base, with 19 bases remaining between them. The CDR3 reads CASSQKAGVLSNQPQHF. CDR3 nucleotide sequence: TGTGCCAGCAGCCAAAAGGCGGGGGTGCTGAGCAATCAGCCCCAGCATTTT.

This CDR3 reads CASSLLAGVQETQYF. Here the CDR3 DNA reads TGCGCCAGCAGCTTGCTAGCGGGCGTACAAGAGACCCAGTACTTC. The V call is TRBV5-1, the J call TRBJ2-5; TRBD2 aligns across 8 bases. This CDR3 comprises 15 residues. The trim removed 1 base at V and 2 bases at J, leaving 4 bases unmatched. Germline CDR1 is SGHRS and CDR2 is YFSETQ.

The chain is built from TRBV11-2 and TRBJ1-6; D is undetermined. V was pared by 3 bases and J by 4 bases, with 10 bases between. Germline V lookup: CDR1 SGHAT, CDR2 FQNNGV. The CDR3 contains 15 residues. CDR3 amino acids: CASSFRAGYNSPLHF. The CDR3 DNA reads TGTGCCAGCAGCTTTAGGGCAGGTTATAATTCACCCCTCCACTTT.

The chain has TRBV25-1 and TRBJ1-4; no reliable D call. The germline V and J ends were trimmed by 3 bases and 5 bases, with 13 bases remaining between them. This CDR3 comprises 15 residues. Germline V gene sequence: CDR1 MGHDK, CDR2 SYGVNS. The CDR3 DNA sequence: TGTGCCAGCAGTGAGCCAGACCGTCCAAATGAAAAACTGTTTTTT. Translating it yields CASSEPDRPNEKLFF.

This clone was counted a single time. This chain links TRBV6-1 with TRBJ1-1; the D is unclear. The CDR3 runs to 14 residues. Germline V gene sequence: CDR1 MNHNS, CDR2 SASEGT. V was clipped by 1 base and J by 1 base, with 7 bases between them. CDR3 DNA sequence: TGTGCCAGCAGTGAAGGGGCGGGGAACACTGAAGCTTTCTTT. It codes for CASSEGAGNTEAFF.

V usage is TRBV28 and J usage is TRBJ2-7; no definite D call. The CDR3 loop spans 11 amino acids. V was pared by 8 bases and J by 2 bases, with 7 bases between. Germline CDR1 and CDR2: MDHEN and SYDVKM. CDR3 DNA sequence: TGTGCCAGCGCCGAGGCCTACGAGCAGTACTTC. This translates into CASAEAYEQYF.

The chain combines TRBV11-2 with TRBJ1-2, with 7 nucleotides matching TRBD1. With V trimmed by 5 bases and J by 4 bases, 10 bases remained unmatched. The CDR3 covers 15 residues. Germline CDR1 and CDR2: SGHAT and FQNNGV. The CDR3 DNA follows: TGTGCCAGCAGCCCCAGCGGGGACAGCTCCTATGGCTACACCTTC. Translating it yields CASSPSGDSSYGYTF.

This clone was seen a handful of times. The rearrangement joins TRBV11-2 to TRBJ2-7; perhaps TRBD2 as D (5 bases). Germline V lookup: CDR1 SGHAT, CDR2 FQNNGV. There are 14 residues in the CDR3. Deletions cut 4 bases from V and 5 bases from J, with 15 bases between. CDR3 bases: TGTGCCAGCAGCTACACTAGACCCGGGGACGAGCAGTACTTC. Translation: CASSYTRPGDEQYF.

A word on this clone: Other nucleotide sequences in the sample specify the same CDR3. This chain connects TRBV19 to TRBJ2-7, with D hard to call. The germline V and J ends were trimmed by 1 base and 0 bases, with 7 bases remaining between them. The CDR3 spans 14 residues. Germline loops: CDR1 LNHDA, CDR2 SQIVND (reference sequence). The DNA for the CDR3 is TGTGCCAGTAGTATAGGCCCGGGCTCCTACGAGCAGTACTTC. It is translated as CASSIGPGSYEQYF.

The chain recombines TRBV7-2 with TRBJ2-1, with a weak D call TRBD2 (6 bases). Germline V gene sequence: CDR1 SGHTA, CDR2 FQGNSA. Trimming pared 4 bases from V and 6 bases from J, leaving 10 bases between. The CDR3 runs to 13 residues. The CDR3 DNA sequence: TGTGCCAGCAGCTGGGACTCGGGCAATGAGCAGTTCTTC. Protein sequence: CASSWDSGNEQFF.

The chain combines TRBV28 with TRBJ1-1, with TRBD1 matching over 8 bases. The CDR3 consists of 15 residues. Germline CDR1 reads MDHEN; CDR2 reads SYDVKM. The trim removed 5 bases at V and 6 bases at J, leaving 11 bases unmatched. The CDR3 coding sequence is TGTGCCAGCAGTGACCGGACAGGGACGTTTTCTGAAGCTTTCTTT. Protein: CASSDRTGTFSEAFF.

The CDR3 spells CASSFGPEQTQYF. CDR3 coding DNA: TGCGCCAGCAGCTTCGGACCCGAACAGACCCAGTACTTC. This chain connects TRBV5-1 to TRBJ2-5, with D uncertain. Germline V gene lookup returns CDR1 SGHRS and CDR2 YFSETQ. This CDR3 region has 13 residues. V lost 2 bases to trimming and J lost 6 bases, with 11 bases between them.

CDR3 sequence reads: CASSIRKGQARENSPLHF. The CDR3 nucleotides read TGTGCCAGTAGTATTCGCAAAGGACAGGCCAGGGAGAATTCACCCCTCCACTTT. The chain couples TRBV19 to TRBJ1-6; TRBD1 matches at 7 bases. Per germline, CDR1 LNHDA and CDR2 SQIVND (reference sequence). There are 18 residues in the CDR3. With V trimmed by 3 bases and J by 7 bases, 15 bases remained unmatched.

The gene calls are TRBV28 and TRBJ2-3; no clear D gene. CDR1 and CDR2 (germline): MDHEN, SYDVKM. This CDR3 comprises 13 residues. Trimming removed 6 bases at V and 1 base at J, with 8 bases between. This chain's CDR3 is CASSPMGTDTQYF. The DNA for the CDR3 is TGTGCCAGCAGCCCCATGGGCACAGATACGCAGTATTTT.